This T cell receptor beta chain appears in the sequencing data of a study of OX40 agonist ivuxolimab in advanced cancers. Study in general: Patients with prior anti-PD-1, anti-PD-L1 or anti-CTLA-4 therapy were eligible; about 41% had some. Partial responses were seen in three patients, one with hepatocellular carcinoma and two with cutaneous melanoma.

Only in-frame clones appear in the TCRdb table, and some are missing; sequencing was by immunoSEQ multiplex PCR. This sample has tens of thousands of clones, with 79% found just once. CDR1 KGHSH and CDR2 LQKENI come from the germline V gene. The CDR3 consists of 15 residues. V gave up 3 bases and J gave up 1 base, with 12 bases separating them. The sequenced sample was CD4+ or CD8+ T cells sorted from blood, obtained in a trial of the OX40 agonist ivuxolimab. The chain employs TRBV18 and TRBJ2-5, with D tentatively TRBD1 (5 bases). The sequence was obtained from an adult with an advanced solid tumor such as melanoma, head and neck, liver or kidney cancer. CDR3 nucleotide sequence: TGTGCCAGCTCACCGTCCAGGGAAGGCCAAGAGACCCAGTACTTC. This sequence encodes CASSPSREGQETQYF.